Following are 4 T cell receptor beta chains from one sample sequenced in a study of T cells in Graves' hyperthyroidism and ophthalmopathy. There were TCR beta CDR3 regions amplified from RNA transcripts. Researchers ran a first-round RT-PCR on the TCR CDR3 using the HTBI primer set. TCRdb re-analysed the multiplex PCR reads in MiXCR, keeping a single row per CDR3 protein. This table holds roughly 170,000 distinct CDR3 sequences, 15% to 20% found once. Sequenced sample: blood. Receptor source: a woman between 50 and 59 years old with Graves' hyperthyroidism.

This clonotype was counted ten times or more. The chain has TRBV29-1 and TRBJ2-3, with a tentative D call TRBD1 (5 bases). The assigned J gene may be wrong: the sequence end matches TRBJ1-5 better. This CDR3 region has 13 residues. CDR1 and CDR2 (germline): SQVTM, ANQGSEA. CDR3: CSVRDLLTDTQHF. The CDR3 DNA is TGCAGCGTTCGGGACCTTCTCACAGATACGCAGCATTTT.

This clonotype was counted at least ten times. The V and J genes are TRBV20-1 and TRBJ1-2; tentatively, D is TRBD1 (6 bases). The V end lost 6 bases, the J end lost 8 bases, and 28 bases lay between the germline ends. The germline V gene encodes CDR1 DFQATT and CDR2 SNEGSKA (reference sequence). The CDR3 spans 16 residues. The CDR3 DNA reads as TGCAGTGCACGGAAAGGGGGGGGGCGCGTGGTAGGAGGCTACACCTTC. This codes for CSARKGGGRVVGGYTF.

This clonotype has at least ten counts. The CDR3 DNA reads TGCAGTGCGATTAAGGGCCGGGCTAATGAAAAACTGTTTTTT. Its protein product is CSAIKGRANEKLFF. This chain connects TRBV20-1 to TRBJ1-4, with D uncertain. V shed 6 bases and J shed 3 bases, with 14 bases lying between them. Germline V lookup: CDR1 DFQATT, CDR2 SNEGSKA (reference sequence). This CDR3 has 14 amino acids.

There are many counts of this clonotype. This chain joins TRBV7-2 and TRBJ2-1; either TRBD1 or TRBD2 may supply D (5 bases each). V lost 1 base and J lost 0, with 10 bases in between. Germline V gene data show CDR1 as SGHTA and CDR2 as FQGNSA. The CDR3 is made up of 16 amino acids. The CDR3 bases are TGTGCCAGCAGCTTAGGGGCAGGGAGCTCCTACAATGAGCAGTTCTTC. Translation gives CASSLGAGSSYNEQFF.